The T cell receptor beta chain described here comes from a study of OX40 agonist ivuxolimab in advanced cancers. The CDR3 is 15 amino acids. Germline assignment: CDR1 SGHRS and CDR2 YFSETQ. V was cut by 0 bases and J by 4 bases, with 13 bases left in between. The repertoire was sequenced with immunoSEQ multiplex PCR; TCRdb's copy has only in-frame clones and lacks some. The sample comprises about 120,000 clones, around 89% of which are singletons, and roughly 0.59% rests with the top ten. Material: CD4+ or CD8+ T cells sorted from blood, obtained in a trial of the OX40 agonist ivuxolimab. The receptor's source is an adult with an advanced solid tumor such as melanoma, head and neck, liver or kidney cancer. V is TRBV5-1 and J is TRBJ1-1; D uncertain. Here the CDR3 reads CASSLAAVPTTEAFF. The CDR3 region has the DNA TGCGCCAGCAGCTTGGCTGCGGTTCCTACCACTGAAGCTTTCTTT.